The clone carrying this T cell receptor beta chain was found a few times. Its antigen is unidentified. These data come from a study of T cells after posttransplantation cyclophosphamide. Notes on the study in general: Donor-recipient repertoire similarity was low at 1-2 months, rising over year one.

The germline V gene has CDR1 LNHDA and CDR2 SQIVND (reference sequence). The CDR3 consists of 11 residues. Trimming shortened V by 4 bases and J by 6 bases, and 4 bases separated the two germline ends. Busulfan-fludarabine conditioning, marrow transplant, and cyclophosphamide on days +3 and +4 were administered. The table came from immunoSEQ multiplex PCR; TCRdb's copy has only in-frame clones and leaves some out. The table lists 12,000 or so clones, about 2% of them singletons. The source material was PBMCs, sampled after allogeneic stem cell transplant with posttransplant cyclophosphamide. This TCR was sampled from a male patient aged 25 to 39 who received an allogeneic stem cell transplant from a related donor, was CMV-positive, and had no GVHD. Some T cells here may be from the graft donor. V is TRBV19 and J is TRBJ1-5; D is unclear. CDR3 bases: TGTGCCAGTAGTAGAGGTCAGCCCCAGCATTTT. Translated, it gives CASSRGQPQHF.